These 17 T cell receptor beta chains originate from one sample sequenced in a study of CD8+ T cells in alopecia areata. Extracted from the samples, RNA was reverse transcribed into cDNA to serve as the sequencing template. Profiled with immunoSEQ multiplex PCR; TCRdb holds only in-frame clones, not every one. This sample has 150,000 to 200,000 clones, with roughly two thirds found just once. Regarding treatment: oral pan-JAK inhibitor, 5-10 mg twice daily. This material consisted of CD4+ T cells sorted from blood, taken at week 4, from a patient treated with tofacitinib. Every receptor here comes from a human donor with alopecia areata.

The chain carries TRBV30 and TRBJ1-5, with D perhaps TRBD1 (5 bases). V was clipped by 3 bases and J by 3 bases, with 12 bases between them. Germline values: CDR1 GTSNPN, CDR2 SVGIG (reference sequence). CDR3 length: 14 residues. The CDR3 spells CAWSTGRDNQPQHF. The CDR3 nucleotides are TGTGCCTGGAGCACCGGCAGGGACAATCAGCCCCAGCATTTT. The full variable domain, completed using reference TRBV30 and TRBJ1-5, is SQTIHQWPATLVQPVGSPLSLECTVEGTSNPNLYWYRQAAGRGLQLLFYSVGIGQISSEVPQNLSASRPQDRQFILSSKKLLLSDSGFYLCAWSTGRDNQPQHFGDGTRLSIL.

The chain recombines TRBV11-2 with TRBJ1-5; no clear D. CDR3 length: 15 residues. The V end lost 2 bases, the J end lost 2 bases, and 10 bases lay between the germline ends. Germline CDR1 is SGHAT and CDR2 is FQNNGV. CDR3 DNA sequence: TGTGCCAGCAGCTTAACGGCCTTGGGCAATCAGCCCCAGCATTTT. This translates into CASSLTALGNQPQHF.

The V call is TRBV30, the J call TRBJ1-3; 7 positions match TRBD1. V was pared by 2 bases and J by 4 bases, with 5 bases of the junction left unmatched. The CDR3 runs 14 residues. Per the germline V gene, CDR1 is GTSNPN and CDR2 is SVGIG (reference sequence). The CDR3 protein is CAWSLGQKGNTIYF. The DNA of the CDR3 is TGTGCCTGGAGTTTGGGACAGAAAGGAAACACCATATATTTT. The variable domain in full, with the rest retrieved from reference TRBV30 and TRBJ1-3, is SQTIHQWPATLVQPVGSPLSLECTVEGTSNPNLYWYRQAAGRGLQLLFYSVGIGQISSEVPQNLSASRPQDRQFILSSKKLLLSDSGFYLCAWSLGQKGNTIYFGEGSWLTVV.

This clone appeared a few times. In nucleotides, the CDR3 is TGCAGCGTACGAGACAGGGCGGGGGCCAACGTCCTGACTTTC. Encoded protein: CSVRDRAGANVLTF. The rearrangement links TRBV29-1 to TRBJ2-6, with TRBD1 matching 7 bases. The CDR3 runs to 14 residues. Unmatched junction bases numbered 6, after V lost 6 bases and J lost 4 bases. Germline assignment: CDR1 SQVTM and CDR2 ANQGSEA.

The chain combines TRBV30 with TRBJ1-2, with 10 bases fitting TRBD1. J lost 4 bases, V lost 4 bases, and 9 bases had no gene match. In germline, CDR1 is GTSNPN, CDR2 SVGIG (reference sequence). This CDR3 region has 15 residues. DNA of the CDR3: TGTGCCTGGAATTTATGGGGACAGGGGCCCTATGGCTACACCTTC. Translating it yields CAWNLWGQGPYGYTF.

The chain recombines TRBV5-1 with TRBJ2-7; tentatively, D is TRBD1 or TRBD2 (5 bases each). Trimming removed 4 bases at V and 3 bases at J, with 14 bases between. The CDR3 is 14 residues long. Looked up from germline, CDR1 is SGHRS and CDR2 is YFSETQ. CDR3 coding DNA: TGCGCCAGCAGCACGTCGGGACGGAGCTACGAGCAGTACTTC. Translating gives CASSTSGRSYEQYF.

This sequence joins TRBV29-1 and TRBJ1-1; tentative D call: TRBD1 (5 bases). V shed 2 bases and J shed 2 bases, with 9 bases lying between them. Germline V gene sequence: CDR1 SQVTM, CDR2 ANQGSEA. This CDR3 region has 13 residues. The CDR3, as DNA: TGCAGCGTTGAAAAGGGGCTCAACACTGAAGCTTTCTTT. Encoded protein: CSVEKGLNTEAFF.

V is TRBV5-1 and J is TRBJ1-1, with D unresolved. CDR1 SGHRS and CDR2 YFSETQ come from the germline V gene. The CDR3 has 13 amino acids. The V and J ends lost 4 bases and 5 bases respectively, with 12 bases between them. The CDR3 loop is CASSVQTNTEAFF. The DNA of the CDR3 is TGCGCCAGCAGCGTACAGACGAATACTGAAGCTTTCTTT.

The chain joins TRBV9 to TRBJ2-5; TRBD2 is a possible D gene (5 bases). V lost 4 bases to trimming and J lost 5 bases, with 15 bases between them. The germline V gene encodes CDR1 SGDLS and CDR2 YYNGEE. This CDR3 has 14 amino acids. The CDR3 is CASSPSVERETQYF. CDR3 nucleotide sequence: TGTGCCAGCAGCCCCTCTGTGGAGCGGGAGACCCAGTACTTC.

The CDR3 sequence is CASSLGRSNSPLHF. In DNA, the CDR3 is TGTGCCAGCAGCTTGGGACGGTCGAATTCACCCCTCCACTTT. The gene calls are TRBV5-6 and TRBJ1-6; the D is unclear. Germline V lookup: CDR1 SGHDT, CDR2 YYEEEE. Trimming cost V 0 bases and J 7 bases, with 8 bases left between them. This CDR3 is built from 14 residues.

CDR3 sequence: CASSNQETQYF. The CDR3 DNA sequence: TGTGCCAGCAGCAACCAAGAGACCCAGTACTTC. The chain recombines TRBV11-2 with TRBJ2-5; D ambiguous. The CDR3 runs 11 residues. Trimming removed 5 bases at V and 0 bases at J, with 1 base between. Germline V CDR1 and CDR2: SGHAT, FQNNGV.

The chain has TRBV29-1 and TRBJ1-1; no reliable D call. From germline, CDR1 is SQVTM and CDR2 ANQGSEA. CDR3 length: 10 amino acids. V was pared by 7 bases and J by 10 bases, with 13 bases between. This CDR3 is CSATSEGAFF. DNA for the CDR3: TGCAGCGCTACCTCCGAGGGAGCTTTCTTT.

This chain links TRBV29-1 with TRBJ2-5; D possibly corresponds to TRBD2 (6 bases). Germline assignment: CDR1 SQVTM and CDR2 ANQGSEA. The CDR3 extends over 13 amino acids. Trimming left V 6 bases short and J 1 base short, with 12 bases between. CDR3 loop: CSVDYGIQETQYF. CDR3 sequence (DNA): TGCAGCGTGGACTATGGGATCCAAGAGACCCAGTACTTC.

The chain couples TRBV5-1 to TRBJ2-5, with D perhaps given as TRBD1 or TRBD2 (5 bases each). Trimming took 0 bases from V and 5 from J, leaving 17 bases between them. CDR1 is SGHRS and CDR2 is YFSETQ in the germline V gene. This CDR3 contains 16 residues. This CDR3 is CASSLEGTSGRETQYF. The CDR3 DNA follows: TGCGCCAGCAGCTTGGAAGGGACCTCCGGGCGGGAGACCCAGTACTTC.

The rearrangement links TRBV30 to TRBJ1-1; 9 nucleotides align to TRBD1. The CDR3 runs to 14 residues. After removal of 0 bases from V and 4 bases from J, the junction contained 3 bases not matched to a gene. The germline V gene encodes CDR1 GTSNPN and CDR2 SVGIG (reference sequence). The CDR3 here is CAWSVPGQGTEAFF. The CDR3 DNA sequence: TGTGCCTGGAGTGTACCGGGACAGGGCACTGAAGCTTTCTTT.

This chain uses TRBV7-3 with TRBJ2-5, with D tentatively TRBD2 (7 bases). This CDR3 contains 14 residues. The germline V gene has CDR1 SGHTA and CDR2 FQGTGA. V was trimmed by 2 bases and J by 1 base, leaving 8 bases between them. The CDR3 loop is CASSLGGAQETQYF. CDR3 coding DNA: TGTGCCAGCAGCTTAGGGGGGGCCCAAGAGACCCAGTACTTC. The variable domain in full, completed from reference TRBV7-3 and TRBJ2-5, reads GAGVSQTPSNKVTEKGKYVELRCDPISGHTALYWYRQSLGQGPEFLIYFQGTGAADDSGLPNDRFFAVRPEGSVSTLKIQRTERGDSAVYLCASSLGGAQETQYFGPGTRLLVL.

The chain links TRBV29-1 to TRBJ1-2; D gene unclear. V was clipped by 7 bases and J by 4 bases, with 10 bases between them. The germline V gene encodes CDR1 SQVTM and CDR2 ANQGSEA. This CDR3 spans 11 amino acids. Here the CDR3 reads CSEDSGYGYTF. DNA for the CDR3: TGCAGCGAAGACTCAGGCTATGGCTACACCTTC.